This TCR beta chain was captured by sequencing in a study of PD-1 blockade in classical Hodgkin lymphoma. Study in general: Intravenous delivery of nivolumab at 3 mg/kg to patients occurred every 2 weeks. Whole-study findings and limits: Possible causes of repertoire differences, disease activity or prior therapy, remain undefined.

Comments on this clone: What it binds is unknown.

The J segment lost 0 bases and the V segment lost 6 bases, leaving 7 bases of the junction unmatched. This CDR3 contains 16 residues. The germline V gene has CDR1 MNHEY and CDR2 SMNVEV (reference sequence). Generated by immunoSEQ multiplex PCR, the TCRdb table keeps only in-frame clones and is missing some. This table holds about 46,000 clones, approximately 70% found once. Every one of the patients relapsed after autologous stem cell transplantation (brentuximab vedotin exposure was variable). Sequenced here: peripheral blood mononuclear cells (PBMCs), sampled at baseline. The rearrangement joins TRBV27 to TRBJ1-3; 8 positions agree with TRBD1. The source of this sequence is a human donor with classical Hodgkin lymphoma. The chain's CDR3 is CASRKTGVGSGNTIYF. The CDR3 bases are TGTGCCAGCAGAAAGACAGGGGTAGGCTCTGGAAACACCATATATTTT.